This T cell receptor beta chain is from a study of cytomegalovirus exposure and HLA in healthy donors. Overall study findings and caveats: Reports described diagnosis of cytomegalovirus status by the classifier as highly specific and sensitive. A later analysis showed TCR association rates differing by HLA locus, peaking at DRB1 and lowest at HLA-C. Data from an earlier analysis indicated that most TCR beta V segments were productive either about 87% or about 30% of the time.

Of note for this clone: Its antigen remains unknown.

The primer mix had 60 Vbeta and 13 Jbeta primers. Only in-frame clones appear in the TCRdb table, and some are missing; sequencing was by immunoSEQ multiplex PCR. Reported are 150,000 to 200,000 clones; the ten largest clones contain 0.79%. The CDR3 length is 15 residues. Per germline, CDR1 SGHNT and CDR2 YYREEE (reference sequence). V lost 0 bases to trimming and J lost 1 base, with 11 bases between them. The origin of this receptor is a woman aged 18-29 years in good health and CMV-seropositive. The source material was PBMCs. This rearrangement joins TRBV5-4 to TRBJ2-7; D perhaps matches TRBD2 (5 bases). CDR3 nucleotide sequence: TGTGCCAGCAGCTTGGTTGGGAGTCCATCCTACGAGCAGTACTTC. This codes for CASSLVGSPSYEQYF.